What follows are 20 T cell receptor beta chains derived from one specimen sequenced in a study of control samples from healthy donors and cancer patients. Sequencing used immunoSEQ multiplex PCR; TCRdb keeps in-frame clones, though not all of them. The sample lists under 150,000 clones, about 87% seen once, with around 3% in the top ten. Sequencing was carried out using blood. Receptor source: a man aged 60 to 75 in good health.

The chain has TRBV19 and TRBJ2-3; 11 nucleotides align to TRBD2. The germline V gene encodes CDR1 LNHDA and CDR2 SQIVND (reference sequence). J gave up 0 bases and V 3 bases, and 5 bases lay outside the gene matches. CDR3 length: 17 amino acids. CDR3 sequence reads: CASSIGLAGGSTDTQYF. The CDR3 DNA reads as TGTGCCAGTAGTATCGGTCTAGCGGGGGGAAGCACAGATACGCAGTATTTT. Filled out from reference TRBV19 and TRBJ2-3, the complete variable domain reads DGGITQSPKYLFRKEGQNVTLSCEQNLNHDAMYWYRQDPGQGLRLIYYSQIVNDFQKGDIAEGYSVSREKKESFPLTVTSAQKNPTAFYLCASSIGLAGGSTDTQYFGPGTRLTVL.

The chain carries TRBV2 and TRBJ1-2; TRBD1 is a possible D gene (6 bases). Trimming pared 4 bases from V and 2 bases from J, leaving 11 bases between. Germline CDR1 SNHLY, CDR2 FYNNEI. This CDR3 contains 14 residues. Here the CDR3 reads CASSAEQGNYGYTF. The CDR3 nucleotides read TGTGCCAGCAGTGCCGAGCAGGGGAACTATGGCTACACCTTC.

V gene TRBV5-6 combines with J gene TRBJ2-7, with TRBD1 matching 7 bases. Germline assignment: CDR1 SGHDT and CDR2 YYEEEE. The CDR3 totals 16 residues. The V gene end was trimmed by 4 bases and the J gene end by 7 bases; junction bases not matched to a gene: 17. The CDR3 DNA reads as TGTGCCAGCAGCCGGGAATTGGGACAGATACCTGTAGAGCAGTACTTC. Translated: CASSRELGQIPVEQYF.

Turning to this clone: The junction and the germline gene differ at one end; a read error may be behind it. The chain couples TRBV28 to TRBJ1-3, with D tentatively TRBD1 (5 bases). Per the germline V gene, CDR1 is MDHEN and CDR2 is SYDVKM. This CDR3 contains 12 residues. DNA of the CDR3: TGTGCCAGCAGTTTTAGGAAGGGGCCCAAGGAATTT. Translation: CASSFRKGPKEF.

The chain is built from TRBV18 and TRBJ1-2, with 7 positions matching TRBD1. Per the germline V gene, CDR1 is KGHSH and CDR2 is LQKENI. V shed 6 bases and J 3 bases; nucleotides not matched to a gene: 7. The CDR3 is 14 amino acids. This CDR3 is CASSQNRGDYGYTF. CDR3 DNA: TGTGCCAGCTCGCAGAACAGGGGAGACTATGGCTACACCTTC.

The chain links TRBV7-8 to TRBJ1-1; D call uncertain. This CDR3 is built from 15 residues. V lost 2 bases and J lost 0, with 10 bases in between. In germline, CDR1 is SGHVS, CDR2 FQNEAQ. This CDR3 reads CASSLYQAMNTEAFF. In DNA, the CDR3 is TGTGCCAGCAGCTTATATCAGGCGATGAACACTGAAGCTTTCTTT. Full variable domain (remainder filled in from reference TRBV7-8 and TRBJ1-1): GAGVSQSPRYKVAKRGQDVALRCDPISGHVSLFWYQQALGQGPEFLTYFQNEAQLDKSGLPSDRFFAERPEGSVSTLKIQRTQQEDSAVYLCASSLYQAMNTEAFFGQGTRLTVV.

The chain combines TRBV6-5 with TRBJ1-4; the D gene is possibly TRBD1 (6 bases). The CDR3 totals 12 residues. In germline, CDR1 is MNHEY, CDR2 SVGAGI. The CDR3 protein is CAVLGQSEKLFF. The CDR3 DNA sequence: TGTGCAGTTCTGGGACAAAGTGAAAAACTGTTTTTT.

J is TRBJ1-2 and V is TRBV18, with D perhaps TRBD1 (6 bases). Germline lookup yields CDR1 KGHSH and CDR2 LQKENI. Trimming took 3 bases from V and 4 from J, leaving 12 bases between them. The CDR3 covers 14 residues. The CDR3: CASSPPDRSYGYTF. In nucleotides, the CDR3 is TGTGCCAGCTCACCCCCGGACAGATCCTATGGCTACACCTTC. Drawing the rest from reference TRBV18 and TRBJ1-2, the complete variable domain is NAGVMQNPRHLVRRRGQEARLRCSPMKGHSHVYWYRQLPEEGLKFMVYLQKENIIDESGMPKERFSAEFPKEGPSILRIQQVVRGDSAAYFCASSPPDRSYGYTFGSGTRLTVV.

The chain recombines TRBV4-1 with TRBJ2-3; tentative D call: TRBD2 (6 bases). The CDR3 has 18 amino acids. Germline-derived CDR1 and CDR2 are MGHRA and YSYEKL. V lost 0 bases, J lost 0 bases, and 16 bases lay in between. This CDR3 reads CASSQDGRLGTSTDTQYF. The CDR3 DNA is TGCGCCAGCAGCCAAGATGGGAGGCTCGGAACTAGCACAGATACGCAGTATTTT.

This clone was recorded once. V gene TRBV5-1 combines with J gene TRBJ1-5, with 7 bases matching TRBD1. The CDR3 runs 14 residues. Unmatched junction bases numbered 5, after V lost 4 bases and J lost 4 bases. Germline V gene data show CDR1 as SGHRS and CDR2 as YFSETQ. The CDR3: CASSPGQWNQPQHF. The CDR3 DNA reads TGCGCCAGCAGCCCGGGACAGTGGAATCAGCCCCAGCATTTT.

In DNA form, the CDR3 reads TGTGCCAGCAGTCTCCGGACTAGTGCAGATACGCAGTATTTT. It encodes CASSLRTSADTQYF. V is TRBV6-4 and J is TRBJ2-3; 7 bases line up with TRBD2. From germline, CDR1 is MRHNA and CDR2 SNTAGT. CDR3 length: 14 residues. After removal of 5 bases from V and 4 bases from J, the junction contained 6 bases not matched to a gene.

J is TRBJ1-4 and V is TRBV11-2, with TRBD1 matching 7 bases. The CDR3 consists of 13 residues. V shed 4 bases, J shed 7 bases, and the junction held 3 bases outside the gene matches. Germline loops: CDR1 SGHAT, CDR2 FQNNGV. The CDR3 is CASSSHRGEKLFF. The CDR3 nucleotides are TGTGCCAGCAGCTCCCACAGGGGTGAAAAACTGTTTTTT.

This clone showed up just a few times. The chain is built from TRBV18 and TRBJ1-6; 7 bases are shared with TRBD1. Germline V lookup: CDR1 KGHSH, CDR2 LQKENI. Trimming cost V 4 bases and J 11 bases; bases outside gene matches: 8. The CDR3 runs 14 residues. The DNA for the CDR3 is TGTGCCAGCTCACTCACAGGGGAGCGGGCACCCCTCCACTTT. Its translation: CASSLTGERAPLHF.

This chain links TRBV28 with TRBJ1-2, with D perhaps matching TRBD1 (6 bases). V shed 3 bases and J shed 2 bases, with 13 bases lying between them. Germline CDR1 and CDR2: MDHEN and SYDVKM. The CDR3 loop spans 15 amino acids. CDR3 DNA: TGTGCCAGCAGTTTTGGGGGCAGGAGAAACTATGGCTACACCTTC. Amino acids: CASSFGGRRNYGYTF.

The chain joins TRBV15 to TRBJ2-1; D remains unclear. Per germline, CDR1 LNHNV and CDR2 YYDKDF (reference sequence). CDR3 size: 12 residues. Trimming cost V 0 bases and J 13 bases, with 10 bases left between them. The CDR3, as DNA: TGTGCCACCAGCAGAGATAACGGTGGCCAGTTCTTC. Its translation is CATSRDNGGQFF.

The CDR3 loop reads CASSPSGTGNTEAFF. For the CDR3, the DNA is TGTGCCAGCAGCCCCTCCGGGACAGGGAACACTGAAGCTTTCTTT. This rearrangement joins TRBV7-9 to TRBJ1-1, with TRBD1 matching over 8 bases. There are 15 residues in the CDR3. With 5 bases clipped from V and 1 base from J, the junction kept 6 bases outside the gene matches. Germline V lookup: CDR1 SEHNR, CDR2 FQNEAQ (reference sequence).

The chain uses TRBV18 and TRBJ1-1; D call uncertain. Trimming left V 2 bases short and J 7 bases short, with 14 bases between. CDR3 length equals 14 residues. Germline CDR1 reads KGHSH; CDR2 reads LQKENI. CDR3: CASSPWANDNEAFF. The CDR3 coding sequence is TGTGCCAGCTCACCATGGGCAAACGACAATGAAGCTTTCTTT.

The chain carries TRBV7-9 and TRBJ2-7; D unresolved. The CDR3 length is 11 residues. Trimming cost V 5 bases and J 2 bases, with 4 bases left between them. In germline, CDR1 is SEHNR, CDR2 FQNEAQ (reference sequence). CDR3 sequence: CASSLTYEQYF. The CDR3 nucleotides are TGTGCCAGCAGCCTCACCTACGAGCAGTACTTC.

The J gene is TRBJ2-7, the V gene TRBV28; perhaps TRBD2 as D (6 bases). Germline values: CDR1 MDHEN, CDR2 SYDVKM. V was cut by 3 bases and J by 0 bases, with 12 bases left in between. The CDR3 sequence is 15 residues long. CDR3 protein: CASSFISGGSYEQYF. In DNA, the CDR3 is TGTGCCAGCAGTTTTATCTCCGGGGGCTCCTACGAGCAGTACTTC.

The CDR3 sequence: CASRKGDLANEKLFF. DNA for the CDR3: TGCGCCAGCAGGAAGGGGGATTTGGCTAATGAAAAACTGTTTTTT. The rearrangement links TRBV5-1 to TRBJ1-4; possibly TRBD1 for D (6 bases). With 5 bases removed from V and 3 bases from J, the gap between germline ends came to 14 bases. Germline V gene data show CDR1 as SGHRS and CDR2 as YFSETQ. The CDR3 extends over 15 amino acids.